This entry concerns a single T cell receptor (beta chain). Its target is not known. Between the trimmed V and J ends, which lost 4 bases and 5 bases, there was a span of 11 bases. This CDR3 region has 13 residues. Germline CDR1 LGHDT, CDR2 YNNKEL (reference sequence). This specimen comes from a study of identical twins. Healthy Caucasian donors formed the entire cohort. TCRdb redid the calling of the 5' RACE reads with MiXCR, one entry per CDR3 protein. The data show a few hundred thousand distinct CDR3 sequences, roughly an eighth seen once. General study findings and limits: Twin pairs had excess sharing that was weaker in beta out-of-frame sequences. Invariant MAIT and iNKT cells may have partly biased zero-insertion analyses. Clonotypes of the beta chain that were abundant in cord blood carried fewer insertions (memory repertoires showed none).

The data also belong to a second study, concerning yellow fever vaccine responses in identical twins.

V and J are TRBV3-1 and TRBJ2-5; D perhaps matches TRBD2 (5 bases). The sequence was obtained from a woman aged 18-29 years in good health. The specimen was CD4+ T cells sorted from blood. CDR3 protein: CASSRTDGETQYF. As DNA, the CDR3 is TGTGCCAGCAGCCGGACTGACGGGGAGACCCAGTACTTC.